This T cell receptor (beta chain) was recorded in a study of shared clonotypes between healthy human individuals (dated by TCRdb to 2020 to 2021). Regarding the research as a whole: The cohort included three men and a couple of women between 18 and 49 years of age. For each donor, three plates each were used for CD4 naive and CD4 memory, two plates were used for CD8 naive, and one plate was used for CD8 memory. Different laboratories and diverse techniques were used to prepare libraries and sequence TCR repertoires, to increase sequencing depth and limit assay-specific biases. To estimate repertoire size and how much clonotype sharing occurs between individuals, the study deeply sequenced the blood TCR repertoires of about 5 healthy adults. Between about 0.94 and 10 billion PBMCs per donor were obtained by leukapheresis. What the authors observed across the whole study: Sharing across a few donors was observed for approximately 5% of naive CD4, 3.5% of naive CD8, roughly 2.4% of memory CD4, and around 0.42% of memory CD8 clonotypes. Sampling was limited to blood, and TCR repertoires in tissue likely differ from TCR repertoires in blood. Rarefaction of sorted-subset datasets indicated incomplete sequencing despite the large sequencing depth. Naive subsets generally had larger estimated clonotype richness than memory subsets did. Compared with non-shared clonotypes, clonotypes shared by all four sorted-subset donors had higher generation probabilities. Because the study included only a small number of donors, the genetic and exposure-history diversity represented was limited. Based on pairwise subsampling, the degree of clonotype sharing among donors was expected to be affected by sequencing depth.

The donors were healthy, HIV-negative adults with no recently reported acute infections or vaccinations. Every donor was a Caucasian adult residing in Nashville, Tennessee, USA. CD4+ T cells were enriched by magnetic negative selection, after which naive cells were positively selected on CD45RA and the negative fraction was taken as the memory subset. Blood was obtained by leukapheresis, after which PBMCs were separated by Ficoll-Histopaque density gradient centrifugation and cryopreserved in liquid nitrogen vapor phase. Analytical flow cytometry was used to check the purity and quantity of every magnetically sorted T cell population. Genomic DNA was isolated from every sorted fraction and measured by UV absorbance on a Nanodrop 2000c. In the case of this clone: Which antigen it targets is not known. Within one base of it there is no much larger clone, and no base qualities were kept.

The CDR3, from cysteine to phenylalanine, totals 15 residues. Kept here is only the CDR3 DNA, which spans 45 bases and is read in frame from base 1. The junction shows trimming of 3 bases on V and 0 bases on J, plus 9 bases between the germline ends. The germline V gene yields MGHDK for CDR1 and SYGVNS for CDR2. TCR CDR3 regions were amplified from genomic DNA by multiplex PCR using the deep immunoSEQ assay. Genomic DNA extracted from each cell subset was distributed evenly over all wells of several immunoSEQ 96-well plates, and each plate served as one replicate. For sorted subsets, each replicate PCR was loaded with about 200 ng genomic DNA, equivalent to 25,000 to 35,000 T cell genomes. Purified libraries were quantified with a Qubit 3.0 fluorometer, sized on a Bioanalyzer 2100, and re-quantified with the KAPA Library Quantification kit. Each immunoSEQ 96-well plate was sequenced on its own single-read 150-cycle Illumina NextSeq 550 flow cell. On the authors' methods: Because only junctional sequences without quality scores were contained in the immunoSEQ output, filtering matching that applied to full-length reads could not be performed. Sequences were annotated with PyIR, a Python wrapper for IgBLAST v1.9, using IMGT germline references to assign V/J genes and CDR3. Reads were removed for weak V/J assignments (E-value above 1e-6), missing CDR3, stop codons, out-of-frame junctions, or ambiguous translated residues. V3J clonotypes were defined as sequences sharing an identical inferred V gene, J gene, and CDR3 amino acid sequence. The percentage overlap between two repertoires was calculated by dividing the number of shared unique clonotypes by the size of the smaller repertoire. RTK rarefaction, the Chao1 estimator, and Recon v2.1 estimates of unobserved clonotypes were used to assess repertoire richness. Generation probabilities for all TCRbeta clonotypes obtained by the gDNA method from a handful of donors were computed using OLGA. TCRdb took this table from immuneACCESS and kept in-frame rearrangements with V and J called. Such tables lack part of the clones; where checked against another copy, unresolved V genes explain under half of the gap, and the rest is unexplained. V and J calls and clone size come straight from that table; D and trimming were deduced from the DNA. In all, the sample holds some 900,000 clones, and roughly 72% of those were seen once. Clones ranked in the top ten supply around 1.5% of the sample.

The chain links TRBV25-1 with TRBJ2-4; no D gene call is confident. The sample was memory CD4+ T cells sorted from blood. This specimen's cell subset or site label, per the study, means: CD45RA-negative fraction. The TCR originated in a man aged 18 to 29 in good health. The DNA sequence is given as TGTGCCAGCAGTGACGACACTTTAGCCAAAAACATTCAGTACTTC. This translates into CASSDDTLAKNIQYF.